The 25 T cell receptor beta chains in this list originate from one sample, sequenced in a study of T cells after yellow fever vaccination. One entry per CDR3 protein, called by TCRdb with MiXCR from the 5' RACE reads. The table lists about 220,000 distinct CDR3 sequences, around 3.1% of them singletons. Specimen: CD4+ T cells sorted from PBMCs, collected 10 days after the yellow fever booster vaccination. The receptors were gathered from a man between 18 and 29 years old who received the YFV17D yellow fever vaccine.

The sample holds many counts of this clonotype. The chain employs TRBV20-1 and TRBJ2-1, with TRBD2 identical over 9 bases. Unmatched junction bases numbered 7, after V lost 6 bases and J lost 7 bases. Germline loops: CDR1 DFQATT, CDR2 SNEGSKA (reference sequence). CDR3 size: 13 residues. The CDR3 spells CSATTSGANEQFF. The CDR3 DNA reads as TGCAGTGCAACGACTAGCGGAGCGAATGAGCAGTTCTTC.

This clonotype was counted a few times. The chain employs TRBV5-1 and TRBJ1-4; D not resolved. The germline V gene has CDR1 SGHRS and CDR2 YFSETQ. Trimming took off 2 bases at V and 2 bases at J, with 7 bases between the two ends. This CDR3 is built from 14 residues. Here the CDR3 reads CASSFFATNEKLFF. CDR3 nucleotides: TGCGCCAGCAGCTTCTTTGCGACTAATGAAAAACTGTTTTTT. Combining the CDR3 with reference TRBV5-1 and TRBJ1-4 gives the whole variable domain KAGVTQTPRYLIKTRGQQVTLSCSPISGHRSVSWYQQTPGQGLQFLFEYFSETQRNKGNFPGRFSGRQFSNSRSEMNVSTLELGDSALYLCASSFFATNEKLFFGSGTQLSVL.

This clonotype was seen ten or more times. V and J are TRBV20-1 and TRBJ1-1; D is unclear. Germline lookup yields CDR1 DFQATT and CDR2 SNEGSKA (reference sequence). V lost 0 bases, J lost 1 base, and 15 bases lay in between. This CDR3 spans 16 amino acids. The chain's CDR3 is CSAREGSGLGNTEAFF. The CDR3 region has the DNA TGCAGTGCTAGAGAGGGCTCCGGGCTTGGGAACACTGAAGCTTTCTTT.

The table lists this clonotype with a few counts. V and J are TRBV27 and TRBJ2-1; no reliable D call. CDR3 length equals 13 residues. The ends were cut back, 7 bases at V and 2 bases at J, with 9 bases in the middle. The germline V gene encodes CDR1 MNHEY and CDR2 SMNVEV (reference sequence). CDR3 residues: CASTRPPYNEQFF. DNA for the CDR3: TGTGCCAGCACCCGACCCCCCTACAATGAGCAGTTCTTC.

The V and J genes are TRBV29-1 and TRBJ2-5, with D perhaps TRBD1 or TRBD2 (7 bases each). The ends were cut back, 4 bases at V and 0 bases at J, with 12 bases in the middle. Germline V CDR1 and CDR2: SQVTM, ANQGSEA. The CDR3 length is 14 residues. The CDR3 here is CSVGGGGNQETQYF. CDR3 DNA: TGCAGCGTTGGGGGAGGGGGCAACCAAGAGACCCAGTACTTC.

The CDR3 DNA reads TGTGCCACATCCGACAGGGGGATTACTGAAGCTTTCTTT. This gives the protein CATSDRGITEAFF. The chain uses TRBV19 and TRBJ1-1, with 9 bases that match TRBD1. The CDR3 sequence is 13 residues long. V shed 10 bases and J 5 bases; nucleotides not matched to a gene: 8. Germline CDR1 and CDR2: LNHDA and SQIVND (reference sequence).

V is TRBV11-2 and J is TRBJ2-3, with D possibly being TRBD1 or TRBD2 (5 bases each). V lost 0 bases to trimming and J lost 4 bases, with 17 bases between them. CDR1 and CDR2 (germline): SGHAT, FQNNGV. The CDR3 is 17 amino acids. The CDR3 bases are TGTGCCAGCAGCTTAGACGGTTGGGGGAACGAGGCAGATACGCAGTATTTT. Translated, it gives CASSLDGWGNEADTQYF.

The table lists this clonotype with a few counts. The rearrangement links TRBV30 to TRBJ2-4; D perhaps matches TRBD2 (6 bases). With 7 bases removed from V and 7 bases from J, the gap between germline ends came to 14 bases. The CDR3 is 12 residues long. CDR1 is GTSNPN, CDR2 SVGIG, per germline (reference sequence). Here the CDR3 reads CAFTRDLNIQYF. The CDR3 nucleotides read TGTGCCTTTACGCGGGACCTCAACATTCAGTACTTC.

This clonotype was picked up many times. The chain uses TRBV12-3 or TRBV12-4 and TRBJ2-1, with 10 bases matching TRBD2. This CDR3 has 17 residues. V lost 7 bases and J lost 2; bases outside the gene matches: 11. This CDR3 reads CASIVTSGAGAYNEQFF. CDR3 DNA: TGTGCCAGCATCGTTACTAGCGGGGCGGGGGCCTACAATGAGCAGTTCTTC.

This clonotype has just a few counts. The gene calls are TRBV24-1 and TRBJ2-3; 7 positions agree with TRBD2. CDR1 is KGHDR and CDR2 is SFDVKD in the germline V gene. CDR3 size: 15 residues. V was clipped by 6 bases and J by 3 bases; unmatched bases: 8. CDR3: CATSPRPGGTDTQYF. The CDR3 region has the DNA TGTGCCACCAGTCCCCGGCCGGGAGGAACAGATACGCAGTATTTT.

This clonotype was seen at least ten times. The rearrangement joins TRBV12-3 or TRBV12-4 to TRBJ2-7; the D gene could be TRBD1 or TRBD2 (5 bases each). This CDR3 has 11 amino acids. Trimming pared 8 bases from V and 6 bases from J, leaving 11 bases between. The CDR3 nucleotides read TGTGCCAGCGGGACGCGTCCCGAGCAGTACTTC. Protein product: CASGTRPEQYF.

This chain links TRBV7-9 with TRBJ2-5; TRBD2 matches at 8 bases. With 3 bases clipped from V and 2 bases from J, the junction kept 5 bases outside the gene matches. Germline loops: CDR1 SEHNR, CDR2 FQNEAQ (reference sequence). The CDR3 length is 15 residues. The CDR3 loop reads CASSFLAGLQETQYF. The CDR3 bases are TGTGCCAGCAGCTTTTTAGCGGGGTTACAAGAGACCCAGTACTTC.

V usage is TRBV7-9 and J usage is TRBJ1-2, with 9 positions matching TRBD1. Trimming took 3 bases from V and 8 from J; bases not matched to a gene: 4. Germline CDR1 is SEHNR and CDR2 is FQNEAQ (reference sequence). This CDR3 region has 13 residues. CDR3 sequence: CASSLGTGRGYTF. The CDR3 nucleotides read TGTGCCAGCAGCTTGGGGACAGGGCGAGGCTACACCTTC.

In this sample, this clonotype turned up many times. The rearrangement joins TRBV6-6 to TRBJ2-4, with TRBD1 identical over 7 bases. The CDR3 consists of 13 residues. CDR1 is MNHNY and CDR2 is SVGAGI in the germline V gene (reference sequence). After removal of 4 bases from V and 4 bases from J, the junction contained 1 base not matched to a gene. The CDR3 is CASSSGQKNIQYF. The CDR3 DNA is TGTGCCAGCAGTTCGGGACAGAAAAACATTCAGTACTTC.

This clonotype has just a few counts. The gene calls are TRBV19 and TRBJ2-5, with D possibly TRBD1 on 5 matching bases. Germline values: CDR1 LNHDA, CDR2 SQIVND (reference sequence). The CDR3 covers 13 residues. V was pared by 4 bases and J by 5 bases, with 11 bases between. The CDR3 sequence is CASSTGPRETQYF. The CDR3 region has the DNA TGTGCCAGTAGTACAGGGCCCCGGGAGACCCAGTACTTC.

There are many counts of this clonotype. J is TRBJ2-3 and V is TRBV12-3 or TRBV12-4; TRBD2 aligns across 7 bases. The CDR3 totals 16 residues. V lost 6 bases, J lost 2 bases, and 11 bases stayed unmatched. CDR3 sequence: CASRPRWAGDTDTQYF. In DNA, the CDR3 is TGTGCCAGCAGACCCCGTTGGGCGGGAGACACAGATACGCAGTATTTT.

This clonotype was counted only a few times. The chain recombines TRBV18 with TRBJ2-2; 9 bases agree with TRBD1. Trimming took 5 bases from V and 5 from J; bases not matched to a gene: 6. From germline, CDR1 is KGHSH and CDR2 LQKENI. This CDR3 comprises 15 residues. Written as DNA, the CDR3 is TGTGCCAGCTCATCAACAGGGGGCGCAACCGGGGAGCTGTTTTTT. Protein: CASSSTGGATGELFF.

This clonotype came up many times. The chain links TRBV4-3 to TRBJ2-3; D ambiguous. Germline values: CDR1 LGHNA, CDR2 YSLEER. V dropped 2 bases and J dropped 3 bases, with 15 bases sitting between them. There are 16 residues in the CDR3. The CDR3 DNA sequence: TGCGCCAGCAGCCAACTTGGGATTCCCGCGACAGATACGCAGTATTTT. It is translated as CASSQLGIPATDTQYF.

The chain combines TRBV5-4 with TRBJ2-1, with 8 bases matching TRBD2. Germline assignment: CDR1 SGHNT and CDR2 YYREEE (reference sequence). The CDR3 consists of 16 residues. V lost 0 bases to trimming and J lost 0 bases; unmatched junction nucleotides: 2. CDR3 sequence reads: CASSLGAGVSYNEQFF. DNA of the CDR3: TGTGCCAGCAGCTTGGGAGCGGGGGTCTCCTACAATGAGCAGTTCTTC.

This clonotype was seen ten or more times. V is TRBV29-1 and J is TRBJ2-1; D is unresolved. Germline V gene data show CDR1 as SQVTM and CDR2 as ANQGSEA. V lost 4 bases and J 8 bases, leaving 12 bases between the germline ends. The CDR3 loop spans 12 amino acids. This chain's CDR3 is CSVGPRSDEQFF. The CDR3 region has the DNA TGCAGCGTTGGGCCTCGGAGCGATGAGCAGTTCTTC.

This clonotype was detected only a few times. This rearrangement joins TRBV4-3 to TRBJ2-3; D unclear. Germline V CDR1 and CDR2: LGHNA, YSLEER. Trimming removed 4 bases from V and 2 bases from J, with 16 bases in between. The CDR3 runs to 16 residues. CDR3 in amino acids: CASSREVGTATDTQYF. The CDR3 region has the DNA TGCGCCAGCAGCCGTGAAGTAGGAACTGCCACAGATACGCAGTATTTT.

This clonotype was seen only a few times. The rearrangement uses TRBV7-2 and TRBJ2-7; D is unresolved. CDR3 length: 11 residues. The germline V gene encodes CDR1 SGHTA and CDR2 FQGNSA. V was cut by 7 bases and J by 5 bases, with 9 bases left in between. The CDR3 DNA sequence: TGTGCCAGCACCGGCGCCAACGAGCAGTACGTC. This translates into CASTGANEQYV.

This clonotype was observed at least ten times. This rearrangement joins TRBV25-1 to TRBJ2-3, with a weak D call TRBD2 (5 bases). CDR3 length: 12 amino acids. V gave up 7 bases and J gave up 3 bases, with 8 bases separating them. Germline V gene data show CDR1 as MGHDK and CDR2 as SYGVNS. CDR3: CASTTGTDTQYF. The CDR3 DNA is TGTGCCAGCACCACGGGGACAGATACGCAGTATTTT.

This chain connects TRBV2 to TRBJ1-2; 10 bases align to TRBD1. Germline lookup yields CDR1 SNHLY and CDR2 FYNNEI. This CDR3 is 13 amino acids long. V shed 5 bases, J shed 8 bases, and the junction held 5 bases outside the gene matches. CDR3 nucleotide sequence: TGTGCCAGCAGTACGACAGGGGGCGCGGGCTACACCTTC. Translation gives CASSTTGGAGYTF.

This clonotype appeared many times. This chain uses TRBV7-2 with TRBJ2-5, with D perhaps TRBD2 (6 bases). CDR3 length equals 13 residues. V dropped 0 bases and J dropped 7 bases, with 9 bases sitting between them. Germline lookup yields CDR1 SGHTA and CDR2 FQGNSA. CDR3 bases: TGTGCCAGCAGCTTAGCAGTGGGGGGGACCCAGTACTTC. It specifies CASSLAVGGTQYF.